This TCR beta chain stems from a study of blood T cell repertoires in COVID-19. Study summary: Both acute and convalescent COVID-19 samples were obtained from the United States, Italy and Spain. T cells, B-cell-depleted T cells, or PBMCs provided the cDNA or gDNA that served as material.

In the authors' methods: Reference gene primer amplification yielded estimated nucleated cell counts. Using immunoSEQ multiplex PCR, the repertoire was profiled, and TCRdb retains in-frame clones only, with some absent. V, J and clone size are those of that table, while D and trimming were read from the DNA. The table lists 95,000 to 150,000 clones, about 80% of them singletons, with 16% in the top ten. CDR1 and CDR2 from the germline V gene are SGHTA and FQGNSA. The germline V and J ends were trimmed by 2 bases and 4 bases, with 9 bases remaining between them. This CDR3 region has 13 residues. This clone was seen a few times.

V gene TRBV7-2 combines with J gene TRBJ2-7; D gene ambiguous. This clonotype originated in a man in his sixties with active or convalescent COVID-19. Sequences were obtained from peripheral blood. CDR3: CASSLSPPYEQYF. The CDR3 coding sequence is TGTGCCAGCAGCTTAAGCCCACCTTACGAGCAGTACTTC.